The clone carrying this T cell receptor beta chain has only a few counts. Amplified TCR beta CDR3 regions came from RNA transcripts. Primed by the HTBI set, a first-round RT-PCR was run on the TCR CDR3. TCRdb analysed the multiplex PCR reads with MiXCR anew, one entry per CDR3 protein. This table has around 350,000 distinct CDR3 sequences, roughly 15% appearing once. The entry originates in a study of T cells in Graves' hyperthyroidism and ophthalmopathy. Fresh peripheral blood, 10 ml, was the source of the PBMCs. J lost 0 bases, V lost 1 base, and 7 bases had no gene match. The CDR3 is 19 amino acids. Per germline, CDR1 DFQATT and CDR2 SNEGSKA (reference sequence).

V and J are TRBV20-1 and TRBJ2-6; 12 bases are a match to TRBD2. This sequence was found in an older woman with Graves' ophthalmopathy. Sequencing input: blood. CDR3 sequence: CSARARGLAGPSGANVLTF. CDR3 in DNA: TGCAGTGCTAGAGCCCGAGGACTAGCGGGGCCCTCTGGGGCCAACGTCCTGACTTTC.